A selection of T cell receptor beta chains follows, all from one sample in a study of blood T cell repertoires in COVID-19. Profiling relied on immunoSEQ multiplex PCR, and the TCRdb table lists in-frame clones only, not all of them. The table includes 310,000 or so clones, more than 70% detected once. The sequencing input was peripheral blood. The receptors stem from a woman aged 45-65 years with acute or convalescent COVID-19. CDR3s include the opening cysteine and the closing phenylalanine or tryptophan. The order of the fields is D gene, clone size, J gene, V gene, CDR3 protein, CDR3 DNA. A D gene is named only where the DNA matches it firmly. For some rows the clone size is stated as once, few or many, or as a class when expanded; others skip it.

D gene: TRBD1
clone size: -
J gene: TRBJ2-7
V gene: TRBV11-1
CDR3 protein: CASSPMGQHYEQYF
CDR3 DNA: TGTGCCAGCAGCCCAATGGGACAGCACTACGAGCAGTACTTC

D gene: TRBD1
clone size: once
J gene: TRBJ1-1
V gene: TRBV5-1
CDR3 protein: CASSLAAGGNTEAFF
CDR3 DNA: TGCGCCAGCAGCTTGGCGGCAGGGGGCAACACTGAAGCTTTCTTT

D gene: -
clone size: -
J gene: TRBJ2-2
V gene: TRBV7-6
CDR3 protein: CASSLQGQDTGELFF
CDR3 DNA: TGTGCCAGCAGCCTTCAGGGACAAGACACCGGGGAGCTGTTTTTT

D gene: TRBD1
clone size: -
J gene: TRBJ2-1
V gene: TRBV27
CDR3 protein: CASKRRDRGLGGSEPTYNEQFF
CDR3 DNA: TGTGCCAGCAAGCGTAGGGACAGGGGTCTAGGAGGGAGCGAGCCAACCTACAATGAGCAGTTCTTC

D gene: -
clone size: -
J gene: TRBJ1-1
V gene: TRBV27
CDR3 protein: CASSRVNTEAFF
CDR3 DNA: TGTGCCAGCAGTCGTGTGAACACTGAAGCTTTCTTT

D gene: TRBD1
clone size: -
J gene: TRBJ2-1
V gene: TRBV24-1
CDR3 protein: CATSELSGQGNNEQFF
CDR3 DNA: TGTGCCACCAGTGAACTATCAGGACAGGGGAACAATGAGCAGTTCTTC

D gene: -
clone size: once
J gene: TRBJ1-2
V gene: TRBV7-8
CDR3 protein: CASSLPQPNNYGYTF
CDR3 DNA: TGTGCCAGCAGCTTACCACAGCCAAATAACTATGGCTACACCTTC

D gene: TRBD2
clone size: -
J gene: TRBJ2-3
V gene: TRBV5-6
CDR3 protein: CASSLGSGGSTDTQYF
CDR3 DNA: TGTGCCAGCAGCTTAGGGAGCGGGGGGAGCACAGATACGCAGTATTTT

D gene: -
clone size: -
J gene: TRBJ2-3
V gene: TRBV3-1/TRBV3-2
CDR3 protein: CASSQGYSGRRSYF
CDR3 DNA: TGTGCCAGCAGCCAAGGGTACAGCGGGCGCCGTTCGTATTTT

D gene: -
clone size: -
J gene: TRBJ2-7
V gene: TRBV19
CDR3 protein: CASSIGLAMTYEQYF
CDR3 DNA: TGTGCCAGTAGTATAGGTCTAGCAATGACCTACGAGCAGTACTTC

D gene: -
clone size: -
J gene: TRBJ2-3
V gene: TRBV10-3
CDR3 protein: CAISESGVEGKGQNTQYF
CDR3 DNA: TGTGCCATCAGTGAGTCGGGAGTAGAGGGAAAAGGGCAAAATACGCAGTATTTT

D gene: -
clone size: -
J gene: TRBJ1-1
V gene: TRBV18
CDR3 protein: CASSLSQGSVSTEAFF
CDR3 DNA: TGTGCCAGCTCACTCTCCCAGGGGTCGGTGAGCACTGAAGCTTTCTTT

D gene: TRBD2
clone size: -
J gene: TRBJ2-1
V gene: TRBV5-6
CDR3 protein: CASSYTGGPHEQFF
CDR3 DNA: TGTGCCAGCAGCTACACGGGGGGGCCGCATGAGCAGTTCTTC

D gene: -
clone size: -
J gene: TRBJ2-3
V gene: TRBV5-6
CDR3 protein: CASSLIAVTDTQYF
CDR3 DNA: TGTGCCAGCAGCTTGATTGCGGTTACAGATACGCAGTATTTT

D gene: -
clone size: -
J gene: TRBJ2-1
V gene: TRBV5-1
CDR3 protein: CASSSILASDEQFF
CDR3 DNA: TGCGCCAGCAGCTCAATACTAGCTTCCGATGAGCAGTTCTTC

D gene: TRBD2
clone size: once
J gene: TRBJ2-5
V gene: TRBV27
CDR3 protein: CASSFSSGGNQETQYF
CDR3 DNA: TGTGCCAGCAGTTTCTCTAGCGGGGGGAACCAAGAGACCCAGTACTTC

D gene: -
clone size: once
J gene: TRBJ1-5
V gene: TRBV30
CDR3 protein: CAWSDRGNQPQHF
CDR3 DNA: TGTGCCTGGAGTGACAGGGGCAATCAGCCCCAGCATTTT

D gene: -
clone size: -
J gene: TRBJ1-5
V gene: TRBV27
CDR3 protein: CASSLYSNFNSNQPQHF
CDR3 DNA: TGTGCCAGCAGTTTGTACAGCAATTTTAATAGCAATCAGCCCCAGCATTTT

D gene: TRBD1
clone size: -
J gene: TRBJ1-3
V gene: TRBV18
CDR3 protein: CASSRDRGQDTIYF
CDR3 DNA: TGTGCCAGCTCGCGGGACAGGGGACAAGACACCATATATTTT

D gene: -
clone size: -
J gene: TRBJ1-5
V gene: TRBV6-1
CDR3 protein: CASSEVHNQPQHF
CDR3 DNA: TGTGCCAGCAGTGAAGTTCACAATCAGCCCCAGCATTTT

D gene: -
clone size: -
J gene: TRBJ2-3
V gene: TRBV3-1/TRBV3-2
CDR3 protein: CASSQEGLKAGTDTQYF
CDR3 DNA: TGTGCCAGCAGCCAAGAGGGACTTAAGGCTGGCACAGATACGCAGTATTTT

D gene: -
clone size: -
J gene: TRBJ1-1
V gene: TRBV2
CDR3 protein: CATRLNMNTEAFF
CDR3 DNA: TGTGCCACCAGGCTTAACATGAACACTGAAGCTTTCTTT